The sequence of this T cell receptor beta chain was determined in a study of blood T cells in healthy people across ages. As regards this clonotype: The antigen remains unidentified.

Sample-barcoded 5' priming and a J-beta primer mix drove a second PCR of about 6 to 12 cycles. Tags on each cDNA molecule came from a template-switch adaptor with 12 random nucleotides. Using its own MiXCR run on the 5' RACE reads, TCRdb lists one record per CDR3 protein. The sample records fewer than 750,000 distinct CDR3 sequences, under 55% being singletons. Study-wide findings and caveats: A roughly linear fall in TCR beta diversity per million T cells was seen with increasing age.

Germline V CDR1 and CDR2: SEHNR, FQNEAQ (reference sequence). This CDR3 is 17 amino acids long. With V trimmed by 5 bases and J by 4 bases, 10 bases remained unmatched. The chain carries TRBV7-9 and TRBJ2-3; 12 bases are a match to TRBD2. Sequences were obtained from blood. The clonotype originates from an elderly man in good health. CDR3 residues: CASSQRRTSGVADTQYF. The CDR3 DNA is TGTGCCAGCAGCCAACGTCGGACTAGCGGGGTTGCAGATACGCAGTATTTT.